This T cell receptor beta chain was retrieved from a study of blood T cell repertoires in COVID-19. This CDR3 is 17 amino acids long. Germline V gene data show CDR1 as MNHNY and CDR2 as SVGAGI (reference sequence). Trimming cost V 5 bases and J 0 bases, with 16 bases left between them. As handled by the study authors: Amplified reference gene primers provided the basis for estimating nucleated cell counts. Sequenced by immunoSEQ multiplex PCR; TCRdb stores in-frame clones only, minus some. The V and J calls and clone size are taken from that table; D and trimming were inferred from the DNA. Of about 92,000 clones listed, around nine tenths are singletons.

This chain connects TRBV6-6 to TRBJ1-4, with D perhaps matching TRBD1 (5 bases). The receptor's source is a woman between 55 and 75 years old with COVID-19, enrolled during active disease. Sequenced input: peripheral blood. The CDR3, as DNA: TGTGCCAGCAGTCCGGCAGGGTGGGCCACAACTAATGAAAAACTGTTTTTT. Its translation is CASSPAGWATTNEKLFF.